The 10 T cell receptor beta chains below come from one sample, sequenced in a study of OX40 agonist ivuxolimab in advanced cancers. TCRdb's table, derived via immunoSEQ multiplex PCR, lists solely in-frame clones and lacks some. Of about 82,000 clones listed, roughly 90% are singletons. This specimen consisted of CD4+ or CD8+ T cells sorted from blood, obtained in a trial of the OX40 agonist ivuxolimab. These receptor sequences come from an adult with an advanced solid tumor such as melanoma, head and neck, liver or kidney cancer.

This CDR3 is CASSLGPHSPLHF. As DNA, the CDR3 is TGTGCCAGCAGCTTAGGTCCCCATTCACCCCTCCACTTT. The chain joins TRBV7-7 to TRBJ1-6, with D unresolved. The ends were cut back, 1 base at V and 8 bases at J, with 6 bases in the middle. CDR3 size: 13 residues. CDR1 is SSHAT and CDR2 is FNYEAQ in the germline V gene (reference sequence).

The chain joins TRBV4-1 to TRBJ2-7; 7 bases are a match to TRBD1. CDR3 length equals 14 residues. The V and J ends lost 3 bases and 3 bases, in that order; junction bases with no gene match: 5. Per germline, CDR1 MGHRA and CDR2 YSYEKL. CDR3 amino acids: CASSHIGQDYEQYF. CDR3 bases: TGCGCCAGCAGCCATATAGGACAGGACTACGAGCAGTACTTC.

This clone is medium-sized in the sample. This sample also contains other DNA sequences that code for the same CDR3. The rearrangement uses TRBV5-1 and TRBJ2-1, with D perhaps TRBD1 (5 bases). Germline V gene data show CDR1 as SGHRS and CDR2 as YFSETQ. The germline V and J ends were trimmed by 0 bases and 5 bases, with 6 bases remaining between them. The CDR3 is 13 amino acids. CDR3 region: CASSLAGNNEQFF. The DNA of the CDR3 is TGCGCCAGCAGCTTGGCAGGGAACAATGAGCAGTTCTTC. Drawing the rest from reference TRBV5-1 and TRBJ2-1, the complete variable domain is KAGVTQTPRYLIKTRGQQVTLSCSPISGHRSVSWYQQTPGQGLQFLFEYFSETQRNKGNFPGRFSGRQFSNSRSEMNVSTLELGDSALYLCASSLAGNNEQFFGPGTRLTVL.

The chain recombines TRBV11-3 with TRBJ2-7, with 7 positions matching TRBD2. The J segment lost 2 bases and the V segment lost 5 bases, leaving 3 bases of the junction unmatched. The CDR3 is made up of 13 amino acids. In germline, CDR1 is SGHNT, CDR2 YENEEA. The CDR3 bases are TGTGCCAGCAGCCCCCGGGAGGCCTACGAGCAGTACTTC. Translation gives CASSPREAYEQYF.

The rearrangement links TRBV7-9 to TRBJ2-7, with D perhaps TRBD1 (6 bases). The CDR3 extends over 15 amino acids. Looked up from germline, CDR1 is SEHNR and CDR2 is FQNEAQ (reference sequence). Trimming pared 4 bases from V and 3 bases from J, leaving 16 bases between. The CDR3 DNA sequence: TGTGCCAGCAGCTCTCGGACAGCTGATTTCTACGAGCAGTACTTC. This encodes CASSSRTADFYEQYF.

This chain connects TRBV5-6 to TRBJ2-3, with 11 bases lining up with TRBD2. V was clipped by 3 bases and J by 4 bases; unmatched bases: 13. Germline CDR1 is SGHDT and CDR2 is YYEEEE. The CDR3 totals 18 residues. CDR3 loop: CASSSGLAGRSFADTQYF. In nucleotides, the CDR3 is TGTGCCAGCAGCTCCGGACTAGCGGGCAGATCTTTCGCAGATACGCAGTATTTT. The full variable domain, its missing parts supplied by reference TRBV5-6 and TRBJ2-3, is DAGVTQSPTHLIKTRGQQVTLRCSPKSGHDTVSWYQQALGQGPQFIFQYYEEEERQRGNFPDRFSGHQFPNYSSELNVNALLLGDSALYLCASSSGLAGRSFADTQYFGPGTRLTVL.

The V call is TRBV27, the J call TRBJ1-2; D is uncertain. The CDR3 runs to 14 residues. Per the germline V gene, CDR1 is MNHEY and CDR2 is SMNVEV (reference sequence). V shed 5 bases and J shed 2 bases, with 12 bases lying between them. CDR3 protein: CASSPLSLNYGYTF. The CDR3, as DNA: TGTGCCAGCAGTCCCTTAAGCTTAAACTATGGCTACACCTTC.

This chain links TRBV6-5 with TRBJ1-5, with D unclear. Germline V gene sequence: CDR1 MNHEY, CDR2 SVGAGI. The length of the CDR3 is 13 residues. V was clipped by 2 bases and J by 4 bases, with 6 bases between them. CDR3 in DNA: TGTGCCAGCAGTTACGGAGTTAATCAGCCCCAGCATTTT. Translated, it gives CASSYGVNQPQHF.

In DNA, the CDR3 is TGTGCCAGCAGCCCCTCTGGGGCCAACGTCCTGACTTTC. This translates into CASSPSGANVLTF. The V call is TRBV4-2, the J call TRBJ2-6, with no clear D. Per germline, CDR1 LGHNA and CDR2 YNFKEQ. Trimming took off 4 bases at V and 0 bases at J, with 1 base between the two ends. The CDR3 runs 13 residues.

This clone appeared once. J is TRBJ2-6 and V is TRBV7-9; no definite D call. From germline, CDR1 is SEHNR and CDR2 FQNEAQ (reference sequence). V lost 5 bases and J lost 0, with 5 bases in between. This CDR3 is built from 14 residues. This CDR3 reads CASSVTSGANVLTF. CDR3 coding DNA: TGTGCCAGCAGCGTTACCTCTGGGGCCAACGTCCTGACTTTC. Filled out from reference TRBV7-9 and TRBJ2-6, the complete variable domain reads DTGVSQNPRHKITKRGQNVTFRCDPISEHNRLYWYRQTLGQGPEFLTYFQNEAQLEKSRLLSDRFSAERPKGSFSTLEIQRTEQGDSAMYLCASSVTSGANVLTFGAGSRLTVL.